The 19 T cell receptor beta chains given below trace back to one sample, sequenced in a study of blood T cell repertoires in COVID-19. Measured with immunoSEQ multiplex PCR; TCRdb has only the in-frame clones, and not every one. The table lists 95,000 to 110,000 clones, 88% of them singletons. Sequenced: peripheral blood. The source is a human donor in a cohort sampled during active COVID-19.

The CDR3 here is CASMEGSYNEQFF. CDR3 DNA: TGCGCCAGCATGGAGGGATCCTACAATGAGCAGTTCTTC. The chain combines TRBV5-1 with TRBJ2-1; TRBD2 is a possible D gene (6 bases). The V gene's germline CDR1 is SGHRS and CDR2 YFSETQ. Trimming stripped 6 bases from V and 1 base from J, with 8 bases between. The CDR3 consists of 13 residues.

This clone has a handful of counts. The chain couples TRBV19 to TRBJ2-2, with D perhaps matching TRBD1 (7 bases). The CDR3 contains 15 residues. The V gene's germline CDR1 is LNHDA and CDR2 SQIVND (reference sequence). The V end lost 7 bases, the J end lost 3 bases, and 15 bases lay between the germline ends. The CDR3 nucleotides read TGTGCCAGTACTTCCCCCAGGGGGGACACCGGGGAGCTGTTTTTT. Translating it yields CASTSPRGDTGELFF.

The chain carries TRBV6-5 and TRBJ2-3; 10 positions agree with TRBD2. Germline V gives CDR1 MNHEY, CDR2 SVGAGI. The CDR3 spans 15 residues. Trimming took 5 bases from V and 4 from J; bases not matched to a gene: 6. DNA of the CDR3: TGTGCCAGCAGTCCTCAAAGCGGGGGGGCAGATACGCAGTATTTT. It encodes CASSPQSGGADTQYF.

The V call is TRBV9, the J call TRBJ1-2; 8 bases are a match to TRBD1. The CDR3 is made up of 14 amino acids. Per germline, CDR1 SGDLS and CDR2 YYNGEE. With 4 bases clipped from V and 3 bases from J, the junction kept 5 bases outside the gene matches. As DNA, the CDR3 is TGTGCCAGCAGCTCGGACAGGGTGGACTATGGCTACACCTTC. Protein: CASSSDRVDYGYTF.

The chain has TRBV4-1 and TRBJ2-7; D gene uncertain. Germline V gene lookup returns CDR1 MGHRA and CDR2 YSYEKL. The CDR3 covers 13 residues. Deletions cut 6 bases from V and 1 base from J, with 10 bases between. CDR3 sequence reads: CASRKVGSYEQYF. CDR3 in DNA: TGCGCCAGCAGAAAAGTCGGGTCCTACGAGCAGTACTTC.

The chain employs TRBV6-1 and TRBJ2-5; D is unclear. Trimming left V 2 bases short and J 8 bases short, with 21 bases between. This CDR3 is built from 16 residues. Germline V CDR1 and CDR2: MNHNS, SASEGT. Written as DNA, the CDR3 is TGTGCCAGCAGTGAAACGGGTGGCCGAAACCACGGAACCCAGTACTTC. This translates into CASSETGGRNHGTQYF.

The chain is built from TRBV18 and TRBJ2-1; D remains ambiguous. Germline assignment: CDR1 KGHSH and CDR2 LQKENI. CDR3 length equals 11 residues. V was pared by 6 bases and J by 5 bases, with 5 bases between. CDR3 sequence (DNA): TGTGCCAGCTCCGCGAACAATGAGCAGTTCTTC. It is translated as CASSANNEQFF.

This clone was observed a few times. This sequence joins TRBV28 and TRBJ1-3; D uncertain. V lost 6 bases and J 2 bases, leaving 20 bases between the germline ends. CDR3 size: 17 residues. The germline V gene encodes CDR1 MDHEN and CDR2 SYDVKM. CDR3 sequence: CASSPKPGLWAGNTIYF. CDR3 DNA: TGTGCCAGCAGCCCAAAACCGGGTCTTTGGGCTGGAAACACCATATATTTT.

The chain uses TRBV15 and TRBJ2-1; TRBD2 matches 9 bases. The CDR3 extends over 16 amino acids. V lost 1 base, J lost 5 bases, and 6 bases stayed unmatched. CDR1 LNHNV and CDR2 YYDKDF come from the germline V gene (reference sequence). CDR3 bases: TGTGCCACCAGCAGAGGGGCTAGCGGGGAGGACAATGAGCAGTTCTTC. Translated: CATSRGASGEDNEQFF. Supplemented by reference TRBV15 and TRBJ2-1, the full variable domain reads DAMVIQNPRYQVTQFGKPVTLSCSQTLNHNVMYWYQQKSSQAPKLLFHYYDKDFNNEADTPDNFQSRRPNTSFCFLDIRSPGLGDTAMYLCATSRGASGEDNEQFFGPGTRLTVL.

CDR3 coding DNA: TGTGCCAGCAGCCCAATACTAGCGGGGGGGCCATACAATGAGCAGTTCTTC. Translated: CASSPILAGGPYNEQFF. The chain links TRBV3-1 (or the pseudogene TRBV3-2) to TRBJ2-1, with 13 positions matching TRBD2. The germline V gene encodes CDR1 LGHDT and CDR2 YNNKEL (reference sequence). This CDR3 has 17 residues. V was clipped by 4 bases and J by 4 bases; unmatched bases: 7.

This chain joins TRBV12-3 or TRBV12-4 and TRBJ1-2; D ambiguous. Trimming pared 3 bases from V and 4 bases from J, leaving 9 bases between. The CDR3 is 13 amino acids. CDR3 coding DNA: TGTGCCAGCAGTTTGCTTGGCTTCTATGGCTACACCTTC. As protein: CASSLLGFYGYTF.

CDR3 DNA: TGCGCCAGCAGCCAAGCAATCCTAGCGGGGGGAAACAATGAGCAGTTCTTC. Protein: CASSQAILAGGNNEQFF. The chain employs TRBV4-1 and TRBJ2-1; 11 positions match TRBD2. Per the germline V gene, CDR1 is MGHRA and CDR2 is YSYEKL. The CDR3 runs 17 residues. Trimming removed 1 base from V and 5 bases from J; junction bases left unmatched: 7.

CDR3: CASSDRAGSEKLFF. The CDR3 region has the DNA TGTGCCAGTAGTGACAGGGCTGGGAGTGAAAAACTGTTTTTT. V usage is TRBV19 and J usage is TRBJ1-4; 7 nucleotides align to TRBD1. Trimming at V came to 5 bases and at J to 7 bases, leaving 7 bases not matched to a gene. This CDR3 is built from 14 residues. The germline CDR1 and CDR2 sequences are LNHDA and SQIVND (reference sequence).

The V gene is TRBV5-1, the J gene TRBJ1-2; tentatively, D is TRBD1 (6 bases). CDR1 and CDR2 from the germline V gene are SGHRS and YFSETQ. V was clipped by 0 bases and J by 6 bases, with 24 bases between them. The CDR3 is 18 amino acids. The CDR3 DNA is TGCGCCAGCAGCTTGGCCCCGAGGGGGGGCGATAAGAACGATGGCTACACCTTC. This gives the protein CASSLAPRGGDKNDGYTF.

The rearrangement links TRBV10-3 to TRBJ2-7; 8 bases line up with TRBD1. Trimming at V came to 6 bases and at J to 2 bases, leaving 3 bases not matched to a gene. The CDR3 is made up of 13 amino acids. The germline V gene has CDR1 ENHRY and CDR2 SYGVKD. The CDR3 DNA reads as TGTGCCATCAGGGGGGGACAGGCCTACGAGCAGTACTTC. It encodes CAIRGGQAYEQYF.

J is TRBJ2-2 and V is TRBV13; tentatively, D is TRBD1 (5 bases). Germline V gene lookup returns CDR1 PRHDT and CDR2 FYEKMQ (reference sequence). This CDR3 spans 16 amino acids. Trimming shortened V by 8 bases and J by 0 bases, and 16 bases separated the two germline ends. The CDR3 coding sequence is TGTGCCAGCTCATACTATACAGGCCCGAACACCGGGGAGCTGTTTTTT. It codes for CASSYYTGPNTGELFF. The full variable domain, with the rest looked up from reference TRBV13 and TRBJ2-2, is AAGVIQSPRHLIKEKRETATLKCYPIPRHDTVYWYQQGPGQDPQFLISFYEKMQSDKGSIPDRFSAQQFSDYHSELNMSSLELGDSALYFCASSYYTGPNTGELFFGEGSRLTVL.

The rearrangement joins TRBV11-3 to TRBJ2-5; perhaps TRBD1 as D (5 bases). V was pared by 1 base and J by 4 bases, with 10 bases between. The CDR3 totals 14 residues. Germline loops: CDR1 SGHNT, CDR2 YENEEA. CDR3 bases: TGTGCCAGCAGCTTAGCAGGGCCGGGAGAGACCCAGTACTTC. This encodes CASSLAGPGETQYF.

This clone turned up a few times. The CDR3 DNA follows: TGTGCCAGTAGTATAGGCGGCAGGGTCGGTTCACCCCTCCACTTT. Protein sequence: CASSIGGRVGSPLHF. The V call is TRBV19, the J call TRBJ1-6, with D perhaps matching TRBD1 (5 bases). Germline-derived CDR1 and CDR2 are LNHDA and SQIVND (reference sequence). This CDR3 has 15 residues. Trimming cost V 1 base and J 9 bases, with 13 bases left between them.

This clone was detected a few times. The chain employs TRBV6-1 and TRBJ2-7; no reliable D call. Deletions cut 1 base from V and 0 bases from J, with 7 bases between. CDR1 and CDR2 (germline): MNHNS, SASEGT. The CDR3 is 14 residues long. The CDR3 sequence is CASSEVRSSYEQYF. Written as DNA, the CDR3 is TGTGCCAGCAGTGAAGTTAGGAGCTCCTACGAGCAGTACTTC.